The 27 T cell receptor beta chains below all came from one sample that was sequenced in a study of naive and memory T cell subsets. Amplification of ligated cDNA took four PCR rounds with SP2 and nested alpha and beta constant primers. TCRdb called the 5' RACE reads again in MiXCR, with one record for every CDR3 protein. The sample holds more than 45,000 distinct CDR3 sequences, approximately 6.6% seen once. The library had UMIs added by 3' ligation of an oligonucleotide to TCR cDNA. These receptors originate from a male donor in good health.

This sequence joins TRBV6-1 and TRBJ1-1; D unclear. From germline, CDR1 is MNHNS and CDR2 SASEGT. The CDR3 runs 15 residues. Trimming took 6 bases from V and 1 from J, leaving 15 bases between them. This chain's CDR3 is CASSPTWTQNTEAFF. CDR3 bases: TGTGCCAGCAGCCCAACTTGGACCCAGAACACTGAAGCTTTCTTT.

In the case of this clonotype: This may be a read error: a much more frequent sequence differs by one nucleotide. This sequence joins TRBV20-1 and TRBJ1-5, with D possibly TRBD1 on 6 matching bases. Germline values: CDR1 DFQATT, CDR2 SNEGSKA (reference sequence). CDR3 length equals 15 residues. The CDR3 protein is CSAERGGNSNQPPHF. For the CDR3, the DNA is TGCAGTGCTGAGAGGGGGGGGAATAGCAATCAGCCCCCGCATTTT.

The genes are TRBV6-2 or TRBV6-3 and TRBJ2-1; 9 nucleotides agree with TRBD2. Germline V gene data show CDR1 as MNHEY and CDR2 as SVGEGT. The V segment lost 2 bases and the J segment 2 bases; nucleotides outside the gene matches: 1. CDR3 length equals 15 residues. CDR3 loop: CASSYGGGAYNEQFF. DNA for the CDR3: TGTGCCAGCAGTTACGGCGGGGGGGCCTACAATGAGCAGTTCTTC.

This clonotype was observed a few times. CDR3 bases: TGCAGCAACCTGCGGGCGTCACACAATGAGCAGTTCTTC. Protein product: CSNLRASHNEQFF. The rearrangement links TRBV29-1 to TRBJ2-1; D perhaps matches TRBD2 (5 bases). The germline V gene has CDR1 SQVTM and CDR2 ANQGSEA. The CDR3 is 13 residues long. Trimming removed 8 bases at V and 5 bases at J, with 16 bases between.

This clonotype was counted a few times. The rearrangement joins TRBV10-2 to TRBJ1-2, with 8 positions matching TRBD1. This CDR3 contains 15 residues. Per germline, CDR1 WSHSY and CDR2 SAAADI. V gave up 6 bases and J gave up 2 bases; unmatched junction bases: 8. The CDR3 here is CASSPHGQGNYGYTF. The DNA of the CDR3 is TGCGCCAGCAGCCCCCATGGACAGGGCAACTATGGCTACACCTTC.

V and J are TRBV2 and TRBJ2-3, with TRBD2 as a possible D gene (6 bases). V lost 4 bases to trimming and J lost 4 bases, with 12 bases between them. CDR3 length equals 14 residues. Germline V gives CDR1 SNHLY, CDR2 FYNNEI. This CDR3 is CASSASGVPDTQYF. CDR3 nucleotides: TGTGCCAGCAGTGCTTCGGGAGTCCCAGATACGCAGTATTTT.

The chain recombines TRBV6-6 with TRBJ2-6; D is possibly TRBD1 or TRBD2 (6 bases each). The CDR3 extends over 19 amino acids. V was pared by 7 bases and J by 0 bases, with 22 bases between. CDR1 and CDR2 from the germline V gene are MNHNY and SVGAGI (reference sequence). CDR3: CASKGGHRRSSSGANVLTF. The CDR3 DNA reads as TGTGCCAGCAAGGGGGGCCACAGAAGGTCAAGCTCTGGGGCCAACGTCCTGACTTTC.

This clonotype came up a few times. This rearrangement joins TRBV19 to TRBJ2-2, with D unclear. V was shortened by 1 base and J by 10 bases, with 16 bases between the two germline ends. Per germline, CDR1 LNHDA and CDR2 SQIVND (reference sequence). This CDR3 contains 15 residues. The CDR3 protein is CASSIARSAIAELFF. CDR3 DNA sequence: TGTGCCAGTAGTATAGCCCGATCGGCTATCGCGGAGCTGTTTTTT.

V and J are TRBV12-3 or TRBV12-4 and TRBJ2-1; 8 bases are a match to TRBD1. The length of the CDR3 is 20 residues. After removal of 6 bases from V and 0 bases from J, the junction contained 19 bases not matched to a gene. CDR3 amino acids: CASRPRSGTGRFSSYNEQFF. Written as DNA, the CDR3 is TGTGCCAGCAGACCTAGATCCGGGACAGGCCGCTTCAGCTCCTACAATGAGCAGTTCTTC.

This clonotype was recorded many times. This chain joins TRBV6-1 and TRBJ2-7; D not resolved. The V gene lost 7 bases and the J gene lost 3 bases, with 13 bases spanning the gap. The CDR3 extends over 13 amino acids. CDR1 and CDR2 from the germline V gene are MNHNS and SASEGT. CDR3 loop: CASKLGTLYEQYF. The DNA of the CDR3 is TGTGCCAGCAAGCTTGGTACTCTCTACGAGCAGTACTTC.

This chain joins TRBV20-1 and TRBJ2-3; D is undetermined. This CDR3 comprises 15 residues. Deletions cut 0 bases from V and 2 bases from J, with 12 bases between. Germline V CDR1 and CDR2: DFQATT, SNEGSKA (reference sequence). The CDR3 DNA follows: TGCAGTGCTAGAGATTCGGGCTACCCCACAGATACGCAGTATTTT. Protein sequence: CSARDSGYPTDTQYF.

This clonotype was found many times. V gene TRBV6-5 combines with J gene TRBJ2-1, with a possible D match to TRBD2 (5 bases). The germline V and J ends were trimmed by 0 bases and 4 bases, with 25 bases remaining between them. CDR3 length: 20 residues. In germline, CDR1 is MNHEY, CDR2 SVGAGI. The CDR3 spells CASSYSPPGMSSGFYNEQFF. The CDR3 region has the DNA TGTGCCAGCAGTTACTCCCCCCCGGGTATGAGCAGCGGTTTTTACAATGAGCAGTTCTTC.

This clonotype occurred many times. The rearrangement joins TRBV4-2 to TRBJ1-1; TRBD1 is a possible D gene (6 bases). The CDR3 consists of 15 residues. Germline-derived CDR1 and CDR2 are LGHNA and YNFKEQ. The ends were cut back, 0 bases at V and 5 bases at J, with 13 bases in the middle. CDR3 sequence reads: CASSQEVGGRTEAFF. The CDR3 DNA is TGTGCCAGCAGCCAAGAGGTAGGGGGTAGGACTGAAGCTTTCTTT.

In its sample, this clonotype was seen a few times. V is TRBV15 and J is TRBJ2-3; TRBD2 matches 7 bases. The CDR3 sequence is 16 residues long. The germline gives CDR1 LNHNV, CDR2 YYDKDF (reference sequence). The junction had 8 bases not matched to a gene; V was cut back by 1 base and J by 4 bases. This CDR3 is CATSRAAGEGADTQYF. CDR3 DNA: TGTGCCACCAGCAGAGCCGCCGGGGAGGGAGCAGATACGCAGTATTTT.

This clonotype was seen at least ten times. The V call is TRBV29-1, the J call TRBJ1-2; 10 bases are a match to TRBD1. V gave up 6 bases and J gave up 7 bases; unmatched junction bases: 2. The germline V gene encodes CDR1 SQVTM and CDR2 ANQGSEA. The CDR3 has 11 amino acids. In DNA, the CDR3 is TGCAGCGTAGGGACAGGGGTTGGCTACACCTTC. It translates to CSVGTGVGYTF.

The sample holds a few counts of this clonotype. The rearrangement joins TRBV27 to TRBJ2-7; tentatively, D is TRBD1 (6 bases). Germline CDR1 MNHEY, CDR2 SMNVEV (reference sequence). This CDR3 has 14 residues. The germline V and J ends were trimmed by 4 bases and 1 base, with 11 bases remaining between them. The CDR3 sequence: CASSWTADSYEQYF. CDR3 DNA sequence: TGTGCCAGCAGTTGGACAGCCGATTCCTACGAGCAGTACTTC.

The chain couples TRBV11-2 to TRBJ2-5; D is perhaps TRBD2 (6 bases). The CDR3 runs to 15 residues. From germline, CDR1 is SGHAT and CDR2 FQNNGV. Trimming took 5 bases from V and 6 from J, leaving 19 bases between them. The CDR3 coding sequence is TGTGCCAGCAGCCTAGCTATGGGGGGAAAAAAGACCCAGTACTTC. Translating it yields CASSLAMGGKKTQYF.

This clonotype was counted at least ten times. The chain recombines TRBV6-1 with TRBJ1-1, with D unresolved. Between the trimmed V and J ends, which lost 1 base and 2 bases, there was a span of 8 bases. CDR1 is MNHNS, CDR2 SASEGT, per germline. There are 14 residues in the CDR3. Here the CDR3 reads CASSEGLRNTEAFF. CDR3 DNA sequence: TGTGCCAGCAGTGAAGGTCTGAGAAACACTGAAGCTTTCTTT.

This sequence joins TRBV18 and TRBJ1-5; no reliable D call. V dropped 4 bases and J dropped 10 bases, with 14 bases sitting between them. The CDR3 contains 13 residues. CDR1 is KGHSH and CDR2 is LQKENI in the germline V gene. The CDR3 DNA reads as TGTGCCAGCTCACAGGAACCACAATTCCCCCAGCATTTT. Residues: CASSQEPQFPQHF.

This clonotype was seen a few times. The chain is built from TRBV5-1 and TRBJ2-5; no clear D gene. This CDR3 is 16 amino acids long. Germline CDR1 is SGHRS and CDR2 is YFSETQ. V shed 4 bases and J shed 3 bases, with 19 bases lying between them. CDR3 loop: CASSPQPSSRKETQYF. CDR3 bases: TGCGCCAGCAGCCCTCAACCGTCTTCCAGGAAAGAGACCCAGTACTTC.

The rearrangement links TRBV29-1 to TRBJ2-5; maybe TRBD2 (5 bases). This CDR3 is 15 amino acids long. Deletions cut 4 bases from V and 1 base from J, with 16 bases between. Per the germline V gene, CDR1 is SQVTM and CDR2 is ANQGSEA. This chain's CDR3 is CSVGPLLSVQETQYF. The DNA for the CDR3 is TGCAGCGTTGGCCCCCTCCTTAGCGTCCAAGAGACCCAGTACTTC.

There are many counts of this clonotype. The CDR3 DNA is TGCAGTGCCCCAAGGGCGGAGACCCAGTACTTC. Amino acid sequence: CSAPRAETQYF. V and J are TRBV20-1 and TRBJ2-5, with D unclear. V was clipped by 6 bases and J by 5 bases, with 10 bases between them. Germline CDR1 and CDR2: DFQATT and SNEGSKA (reference sequence). This CDR3 has 11 residues.

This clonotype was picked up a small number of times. CDR3 nucleotides: TGTGCCACTTTACCGGGACAGGGTAGGGGCTACACCTTC. It encodes CATLPGQGRGYTF. This sequence joins TRBV6-5 and TRBJ1-2; 9 nucleotides match TRBD1. This CDR3 region has 13 residues. In germline, CDR1 is MNHEY, CDR2 SVGAGI. V shed 10 bases and J 8 bases; nucleotides not matched to a gene: 11.

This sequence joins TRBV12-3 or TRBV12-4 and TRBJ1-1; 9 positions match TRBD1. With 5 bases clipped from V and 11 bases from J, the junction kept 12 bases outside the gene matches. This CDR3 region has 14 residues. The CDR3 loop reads CASSRDRVGVIAFF. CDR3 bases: TGTGCCAGCAGTCGGGACAGGGTAGGGGTTATCGCTTTCTTT.

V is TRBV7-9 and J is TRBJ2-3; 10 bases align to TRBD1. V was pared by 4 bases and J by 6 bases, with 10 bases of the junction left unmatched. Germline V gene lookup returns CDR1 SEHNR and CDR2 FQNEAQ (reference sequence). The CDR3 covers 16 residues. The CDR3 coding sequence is TGTGCCAGCAGCTCCTCGGGACAGGGGATTTCCGATACGCAGTATTTT. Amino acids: CASSSSGQGISDTQYF.

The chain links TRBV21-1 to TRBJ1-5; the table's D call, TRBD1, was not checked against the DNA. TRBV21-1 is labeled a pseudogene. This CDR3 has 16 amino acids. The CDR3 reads CASIERGGQPHQPQHF. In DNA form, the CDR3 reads TGTGCCAGCATCGAAAGGGGGGGACAGCCACATCAGCCCCAGCATTTT.

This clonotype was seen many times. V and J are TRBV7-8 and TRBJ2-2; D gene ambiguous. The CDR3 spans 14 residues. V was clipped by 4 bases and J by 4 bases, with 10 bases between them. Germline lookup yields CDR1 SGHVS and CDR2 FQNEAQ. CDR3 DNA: TGTGCCAGCAGCTCCTCTCTAGGCACCGGGGAGCTGTTTTTT. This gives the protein CASSSSLGTGELFF.